This T cell receptor beta chain was observed in a study of blood T cells in healthy people across ages. Primed by a sample-barcoded 5' primer and a J-beta primer mix, a second PCR proceeded for roughly 7 to 11 cycles. Using its own MiXCR run on the 5' RACE reads, TCRdb lists one record per CDR3 protein. The data show around 1.5 million distinct CDR3 sequences, approximately 38% seen once. This clonotype was observed a few times. The CDR3 consists of 16 residues. Germline CDR1 MNHEY, CDR2 SMNVEV (reference sequence). V was cut by 1 base and J by 0 bases, with 13 bases left in between. Material: blood. This sequence originates from a woman under 30 in good health. This chain joins TRBV27 and TRBJ2-7; D is uncertain. The CDR3 DNA reads TGTGCCAGCAGTTTATTGGCAGGTTCGAGCTCCTACGAGCAGTACTTC. This translates into CASSLLAGSSSYEQYF.